A selection of T cell receptor beta chains follows, all from one sample in a study of cytomegalovirus exposure and HLA in healthy donors. Repertoires were generated with immunoSEQ multiplex PCR, while TCRdb's copy carries only in-frame clones and drops some. Of 200,000 or so clones listed, roughly 80% were seen once; the top ten hold 1.3% to 1.5%. The sample consisted of PBMCs. The receptors were sampled from a girl under 18 in good health and CMV-seronegative. The CDR3 runs from the conserved cysteine through the conserved F or W. A D gene is named only where the DNA matches it firmly. Clone sizes are given selectively: once, few, many, or a class where the clone is expanded.

TRBJ2-7 TRBD2 TRBV5-4 . TGTGCCAGCAGCCCCGGAGGACTAGCGACAAACTACGAGCAGTACTTC CASSPGGLATNYEQYF
TRBJ2-7 TRBD2 TRBV27 . TGTGCCAGCATGCCGAAGGGAGGGTACGAGCAGTACTTC CASMPKGGYEQYF
TRBJ2-7 . TRBV7-2 . TGTGCCAGCAGCCCGCAGACTTCCCTAGAGCAGTACTTC CASSPQTSLEQYF
TRBJ1-5 TRBD1 TRBV10-3 . TGTGCCATCAGTGAGGGTTTCCGGGACAGGGGACAGCCCCAGCATTTT CAISEGFRDRGQPQHF
TRBJ2-1 TRBD1 TRBV30 . TGTGCCTGGAACAGTATTACCGTGGGGACAGGGGGCTCCTACAATGAGCAGTTCTTC CAWNSITVGTGGSYNEQFF
TRBJ1-5 TRBD1 TRBV7-2 . TGTGCCAGCAGCTTAGGGGTCCCGACAGGGGGCGATCAGCCCCAGCATTTT CASSLGVPTGGDQPQHF
TRBJ1-3 TRBD1 TRBV10-3 . TGTGCCATCTCGGACAGGGCTGGAAACACCATATATTTT CAISDRAGNTIYF
TRBJ2-1 . TRBV7-9 . TGTTCCAGCAGCTTTACTAGCCCTGAGCAGTTCTTC CSSSFTSPEQFF
TRBJ2-3 TRBD2 TRBV23-1 . TGCGCCAGCAGTAGTCGGACTAGCGGGGGGGGCACAGATACGCAGTATTTT CASSSRTSGGGTDTQYF
TRBJ2-3 . TRBV30 . TGTGCCTGGACCCCTCCGCGGGGGCCACTCACAGATACGCAGTATTTT CAWTPPRGPLTDTQYF
TRBJ1-5 TRBD1 TRBV5-1 . TGCGCCAGCAGCTTGGACAGGGGGAGCAATCAGCCCCAGCATTTT CASSLDRGSNQPQHF
TRBJ1-1 . TRBV19 . TGTGCCAGTAGTAAACTGCCTTTGGAAGCTTTCTTT CASSKLPLEAFF
TRBJ2-7 TRBD1 TRBV2 . TGTGCCAGCAGTGAAGCGCTTCGATCGGGACAGGGGGCTTGGGAGCAGTACTTC CASSEALRSGQGAWEQYF
TRBJ2-5 TRBD2 TRBV19 . TGTGCCAGTAGTATAGTACCAGCGGGGGTTTTTGAGACCCAGTACTTC CASSIVPAGVFETQYF
TRBJ2-1 TRBD1 TRBV5-1 . TGCGCCAGCAGCCTGACAGGGATTGGAGGTGAGCAGTTCTTC CASSLTGIGGEQFF
TRBJ2-7 . TRBV2 . TGTGCCAGCTGTCAAAATTGGAGTGGCGAGCAGTACTTC CASCQNWSGEQYF
TRBJ2-7 . TRBV7-9 . TGTTCCAGCAGTTCGACAGTTACCTACGAGCAGTACTTC CSSSSTVTYEQYF
TRBJ1-2 . TRBV6-1 . TGTGCCAGCAGTGAAGCGGCCCAACCCGTCTATGGCTACACCTTC CASSEAAQPVYGYTF
TRBJ1-2 . TRBV28 . TGTGCCAGCAGGCGAGGACTGGGTGGCTACACCTTC CASRRGLGGYTF
TRBJ2-7 TRBD2 TRBV12-5 . TGTGCTAGTGGTTTGCCGGCCCCCCCGCTAGCGGGAGGGCCAGTGGGAGAGCAGTACTTC CASGLPAPPLAGGPVGEQYF
TRBJ1-6 . TRBV7-3 . TGTGCCAGCAGCTCCTTTGGGGGGGACTACGGTTCACCCCTCCACTTT CASSSFGGDYGSPLHF
TRBJ2-3 . TRBV20-1 . TGCAGTGCTAGGAACGGAGATACGCAGTATTTT CSARNGDTQYF
TRBJ1-4 . TRBV28 . TGTGCCAGCTCTAGGGCAGGGGAAAATGAAAAACTGTTTTTT CASSRAGENEKLFF
TRBJ1-1 . TRBV28 few TGTGCCAGCAGTTTCCCGACAGGGAACACTGAAGCTTTCTTT CASSFPTGNTEAFF
TRBJ1-1 . TRBV28 . TGTGCCAGCAGAGGACAACCGAACACCGAAGCTTTCTTT CASRGQPNTEAFF
TRBJ1-1 . TRBV4-1 . TGCGCCAGCAGCCAGTCGGGTGGCGGGGTCACTGAAGCTTTCTTT CASSQSGGGVTEAFF
TRBJ2-1 TRBD2 TRBV4-3 few TGCGCCAGCAGCCAGGCTACCCGAGCGGGGGGGCACAATGAGCAGTTCTTC CASSQATRAGGHNEQFF
TRBJ2-7 . TRBV27 . TGTGCCAGCAGGCAGGGTCCTTCCTACGAGCAGTACTTC CASRQGPSYEQYF
TRBJ1-6 . TRBV7-6 . TGTGCCAGCAGCTTAGAACAGGGTGTAACGATGGCCCTCCACTTT CASSLEQGVTMALHF
TRBJ1-1 . TRBV6-1 . TGTGCCAGCAGTTTCAGGAAGGGGCAGAACACTGAAGCTTTCTTT CASSFRKGQNTEAFF
TRBJ2-2 . TRBV7-2 . TGTGCCAGCAGCTTAGGTTCAGGGCAGAACACCGGGGAGCTGTTTTTT CASSLGSGQNTGELFF
TRBJ1-3 . TRBV4-2 . TGTGCCAGCAGCCAGAGGAGCCTTACGGTTGGCCTACACTCTGGAAACACCATATATTTT CASSQRSLTVGLHSGNTIYF
TRBJ2-7 . TRBV28 . TGTGCCAGCAGTTTATACGTCAGGGTGGGCGAGCAGTACTTC CASSLYVRVGEQYF
TRBJ2-7 . TRBV7-9 . TGTGCCAGCAGCTCGGACAGAAACTACGAGCAGTACTTC CASSSDRNYEQYF
TRBJ2-3 TRBD2 TRBV6-6 few TGTGCCAGCAGTCTAGCGGGGGGCGCAGATACGCAGTATTTT CASSLAGGADTQYF
TRBJ1-3 . TRBV6-1 . TGTGCCAGCAGTGGACTCCTCTCTGGAAACACCATATATTTT CASSGLLSGNTIYF
TRBJ1-1 . TRBV7-3 . TGTGCCAGCAGCCTCCAGGGTCTCACTGAAGCTTTCTTT CASSLQGLTEAFF
TRBJ1-3 . TRBV7-2 . TGTGCCAGCAGCTTAGCTTCAACCGGGAGGACTGGTAACACCATATATTTT CASSLASTGRTGNTIYF
TRBJ1-1 TRBD1 TRBV5-4 . TGTGCCAGCAGCCTCGGACAGGGTCGGACCATGAACACTGAAGCTTTCTTT CASSLGQGRTMNTEAFF
TRBJ1-1 . TRBV5-1 . TGCGCCAGCAGCTTGTACGGTTCCACGGTTAACACTGAAGCTTTCTTT CASSLYGSTVNTEAFF
TRBJ1-5 TRBD1 TRBV4-1 . TGCGCCAGCAGCCCTCGCCTTTCACAGGGGGTCCAGCCCCAGCATTTT CASSPRLSQGVQPQHF
TRBJ2-3 . TRBV30 once TGTGCCTGGAGCTGGGACTCTAGCACAGATACGCAGTATTTT CAWSWDSSTDTQYF
TRBJ2-1 TRBD2 TRBV28 . TGTGCCAGCATGCGGGGGAAGTACAATGAGCAGTTCTTC CASMRGKYNEQFF
TRBJ2-7 . TRBV28 . TGTGCCAGCACAATGTTTCAGGGCTACGAGCAGTACTTC CASTMFQGYEQYF
TRBJ2-7 TRBD1 TRBV18 once TGTGCCAGCTCACGGGACAGTCGATACCTACAGTACGAGCAGTACTTC CASSRDSRYLQYEQYF
TRBJ2-5 TRBD1 TRBV23-1 . TGCGCCAGCAGTCAATCAGGGGACAGGGAGACCCAGTACTTC CASSQSGDRETQYF
TRBJ1-1 TRBD1 TRBV19 . TGTGCCAGTAGAAAAAGAGGGGAAGGGGGCGCGACTGAAGCTTTCTTT CASRKRGEGGATEAFF
TRBJ1-4 . TRBV30 . TGTGCCTGGAGTTCTACAGGGCTAGGTGAAAAACTGTTTTTT CAWSSTGLGEKLFF
TRBJ1-2 TRBD1 TRBV6-5 . TGTGCCAGCAACGACAGGGGCTATGGCTACACCTTC CASNDRGYGYTF
TRBJ2-2 TRBD1 TRBV9 . TGTGCCAGCAGCGTACTGCGGACAGGGCCGAACACCGGGGAGCTGTTTTTT CASSVLRTGPNTGELFF
TRBJ2-1 . TRBV5-1 . TGCGCCAGCAGGTTGCTCGGCGGGGCGAGCTCCTACAATGAGCAGTTCTTC CASRLLGGASSYNEQFF
TRBJ1-1 TRBD1 TRBV5-4 . TGTGCCAGCAGCCAGGGACAGGAGAACACTGAAGCTTTCTTT CASSQGQENTEAFF
TRBJ2-4 TRBD1 TRBV4-1 . TGCGCCAGCAGCCAAGAGACTCGTCTCCGGGCAGGGGGAAGGGACATTCAGTACTTC CASSQETRLRAGGRDIQYF
TRBJ2-2 TRBD1 TRBV4-1 . TGCGCCAGCAGCCAATCCCGACAGGGGCGATTCGAGAACACCGGGGAGCTGTTTTTT CASSQSRQGRFENTGELFF
TRBJ2-5 TRBD2 TRBV7-2 once TGTGCCAGCAGCCGCCGGCCCCTGGGACGGGGGGGCCGGGAGACCCAGTACTTC CASSRRPLGRGGRETQYF
TRBJ1-5 . TRBV2 . TGTGCCAGCAAACAAGAATTCAATCAGCCCCAGCATTTT CASKQEFNQPQHF
TRBJ2-3 TRBD1 TRBV19 . TGTGCCAGTAGTACCCTGACAGGGGACACGCAGTATTTT CASSTLTGDTQYF
TRBJ2-2 . TRBV5-6 . TGTGCCAGCAGCTTGGTGAACGGGAGTCCCGGGGAGCTGTTTTTT CASSLVNGSPGELFF
TRBJ1-3 . TRBV7-9 . TGTGCCAGCAGCCCCTACTCGGGACTCAGCTCTGGAAACACCATATATTTT CASSPYSGLSSGNTIYF
TRBJ1-3 . TRBV6-5 . TGTGCCAGCAGTTACTCGGGAGGCTCGGGAAACACCATATATTTT CASSYSGGSGNTIYF